Following are 7 T cell receptor beta chains from one sample sequenced in a study of cytomegalovirus exposure and HLA in healthy donors. The PCR had 60 Vbeta and 13 Jbeta primers. Repertoires were generated with immunoSEQ multiplex PCR, while TCRdb's copy carries only in-frame clones and drops some. In total, the table holds about 58,000 clones. Sample: PBMCs. The receptors originated from a woman aged 18-30 years in good health and CMV-seronegative.

The chain recombines TRBV9 with TRBJ2-1; the match to TRBD2 covers 8 bases. V was clipped by 0 bases and J by 5 bases; unmatched bases: 7. The CDR3 extends over 16 amino acids. The germline V gene encodes CDR1 SGDLS and CDR2 YYNGEE. Here the CDR3 DNA reads TGTGCCAGCAGCGTAGGACTAGCGCCGCTGGACAATGAGCAGTTCTTC. Its protein product is CASSVGLAPLDNEQFF.

This chain links TRBV2 with TRBJ1-5; TRBD1 agrees at 10 bases. The CDR3 is 15 residues long. Trimming cost V 8 bases and J 6 bases; bases outside gene matches: 10. Germline V lookup: CDR1 SNHLY, CDR2 FYNNEI. The CDR3 nucleotides read TGTGCCAGCTTGCTGGACAGGGGGGGGAGTCAGCCCCAGCATTTT. It yields the protein CASLLDRGGSQPQHF.

The V call is TRBV11-2, the J call TRBJ2-7; no clear D. The V gene's germline CDR1 is SGHAT and CDR2 FQNNGV. CDR3 length equals 14 residues. Trimming pared 0 bases from V and 4 bases from J, leaving 10 bases between. The CDR3 DNA follows: TGTGCCAGCAGCTTAGACGGCAACAGTTACGAGCAGTACTTC. It codes for CASSLDGNSYEQYF.

The rearrangement uses TRBV5-1 and TRBJ2-2, with TRBD2 matching 8 bases. The germline V gene has CDR1 SGHRS and CDR2 YFSETQ. V gave up 0 bases and J gave up 3 bases; unmatched junction bases: 4. The CDR3 runs 16 residues. The CDR3 DNA sequence: TGCGCCAGCAGCTTGGCCGCGGGAGGTTACACCGGGGAGCTGTTTTTT. This sequence encodes CASSLAAGGYTGELFF.

The CDR3: CASSYSGVSAYEQYF. The CDR3 nucleotides read TGTGCCAGCAGTTACTCCGGCGTGAGCGCCTACGAGCAGTACTTC. This chain joins TRBV6-5 and TRBJ2-7; no firm D call. Germline CDR1 and CDR2: MNHEY and SVGAGI. The CDR3 contains 15 residues. Trimming removed 0 bases at V and 2 bases at J, with 11 bases between.

This rearrangement joins TRBV25-1 to TRBJ1-1; tentatively, D is TRBD1 (6 bases). Germline CDR1 MGHDK, CDR2 SYGVNS. Trimming stripped 4 bases from V and 4 bases from J, with 16 bases between. CDR3 size: 15 residues. The CDR3 DNA reads as TGTGCCAGCAGTGCAAGGGGGGGTTGGAGCACTGAAGCTTTCTTT. It specifies CASSARGGWSTEAFF. Combining the CDR3 with reference TRBV25-1 and TRBJ1-1 gives the whole variable domain EADIYQTPRYLVIGTGKKITLECSQTMGHDKMYWYQQDPGMELHLIHYSYGVNSTEKGDLSSESTVSRIRTEHFPLTLESARPSHTSQYLCASSARGGWSTEAFFGQGTRLTVV.

The V gene is TRBV6-1, the J gene TRBJ2-1, with TRBD2 identical over 7 bases. Germline V lookup: CDR1 MNHNS, CDR2 SASEGT. Unmatched junction bases numbered 6, after V lost 3 bases and J lost 1 base. This CDR3 is 16 amino acids long. CDR3 DNA: TGTGCCAGCAGTGAGACTAGCCTGATTTCCTACAATGAGCAGTTCTTC. This sequence encodes CASSETSLISYNEQFF.